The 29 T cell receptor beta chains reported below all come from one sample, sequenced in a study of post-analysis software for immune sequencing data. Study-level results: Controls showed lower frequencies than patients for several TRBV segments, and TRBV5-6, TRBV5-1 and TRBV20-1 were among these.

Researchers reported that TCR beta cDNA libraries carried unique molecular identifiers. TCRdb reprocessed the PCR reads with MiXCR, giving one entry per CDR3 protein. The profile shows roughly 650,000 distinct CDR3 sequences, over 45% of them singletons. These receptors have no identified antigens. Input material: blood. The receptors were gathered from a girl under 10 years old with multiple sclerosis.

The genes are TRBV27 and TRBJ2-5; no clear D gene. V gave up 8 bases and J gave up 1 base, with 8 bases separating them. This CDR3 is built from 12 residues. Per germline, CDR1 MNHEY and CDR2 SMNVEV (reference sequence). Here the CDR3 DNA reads TGTGCCAGCTGGAGAATCCAAGAGACCCAGTACTTC. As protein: CASWRIQETQYF.

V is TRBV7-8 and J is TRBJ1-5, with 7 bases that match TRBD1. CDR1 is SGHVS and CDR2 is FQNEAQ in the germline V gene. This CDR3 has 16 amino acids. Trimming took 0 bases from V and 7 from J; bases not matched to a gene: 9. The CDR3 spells CASSLAWQGVWQPQHF. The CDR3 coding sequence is TGTGCCAGCAGCTTAGCTTGGCAGGGGGTATGGCAGCCCCAGCATTTT.

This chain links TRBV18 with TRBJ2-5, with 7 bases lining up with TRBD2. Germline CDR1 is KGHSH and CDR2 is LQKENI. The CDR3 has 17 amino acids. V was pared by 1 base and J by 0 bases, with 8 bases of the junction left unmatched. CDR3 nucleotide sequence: TGTGCCAGCTCACCACTCCCAGCCGGGGGGAACCAAGAGACCCAGTACTTC. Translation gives CASSPLPAGGNQETQYF.

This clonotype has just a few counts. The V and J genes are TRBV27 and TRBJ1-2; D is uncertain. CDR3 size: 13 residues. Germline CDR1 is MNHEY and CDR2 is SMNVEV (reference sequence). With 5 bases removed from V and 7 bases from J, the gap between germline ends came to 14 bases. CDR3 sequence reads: CASSTAGFRGYTF. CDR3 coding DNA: TGTGCCAGCAGTACGGCAGGTTTCCGTGGCTACACCTTC.

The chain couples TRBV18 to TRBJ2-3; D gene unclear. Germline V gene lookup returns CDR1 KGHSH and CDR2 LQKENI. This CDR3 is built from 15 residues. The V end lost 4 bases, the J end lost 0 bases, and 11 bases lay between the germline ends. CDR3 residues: CASSLWTGSTDTQYF. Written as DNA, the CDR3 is TGTGCCAGCTCACTATGGACGGGTAGCACAGATACGCAGTATTTT.

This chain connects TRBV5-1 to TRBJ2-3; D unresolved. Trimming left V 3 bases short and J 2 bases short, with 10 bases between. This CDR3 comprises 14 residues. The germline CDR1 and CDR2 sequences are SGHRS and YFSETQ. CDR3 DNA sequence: TGCGCCAGCAGCTCTGAATATAACACAGATACGCAGTATTTT. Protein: CASSSEYNTDTQYF.

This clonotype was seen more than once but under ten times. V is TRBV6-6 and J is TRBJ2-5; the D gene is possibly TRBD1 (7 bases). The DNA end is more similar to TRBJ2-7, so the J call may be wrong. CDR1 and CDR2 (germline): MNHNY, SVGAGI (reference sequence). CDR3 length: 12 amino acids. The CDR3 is CASGLTGVEQYF. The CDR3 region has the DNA TGTGCCAGCGGACTAACAGGGGTCGAGCAGTACTTC.

The CDR3 region is CASSFGAGAEGTQYF. The DNA of the CDR3 is TGTGCCAGCAGCTTTGGTGCAGGCGCCGAGGGGACCCAGTACTTC. The chain carries TRBV5-5 and TRBJ2-5; D is perhaps TRBD2 (5 bases). CDR1 and CDR2 (germline): SGHKS, YYEKEE (reference sequence). The CDR3 spans 15 residues. Between the trimmed V and J ends, which lost 2 bases and 7 bases, there was a span of 18 bases.

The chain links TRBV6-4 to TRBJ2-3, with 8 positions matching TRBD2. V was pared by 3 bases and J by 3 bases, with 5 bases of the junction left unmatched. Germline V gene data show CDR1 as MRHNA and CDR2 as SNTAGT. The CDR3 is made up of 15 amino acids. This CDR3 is CASSESGSGTDTQYF. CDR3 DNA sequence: TGTGCCAGCAGTGAGAGCGGGAGTGGTACAGATACGCAGTATTTT.

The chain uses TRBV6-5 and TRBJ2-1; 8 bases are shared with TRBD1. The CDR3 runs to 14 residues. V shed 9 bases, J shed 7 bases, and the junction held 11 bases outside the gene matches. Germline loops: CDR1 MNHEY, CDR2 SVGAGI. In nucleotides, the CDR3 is TGTGCCAGGAATCGACAGGGGATGAGGAATGAGCAGTTCTTC. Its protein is CARNRQGMRNEQFF.

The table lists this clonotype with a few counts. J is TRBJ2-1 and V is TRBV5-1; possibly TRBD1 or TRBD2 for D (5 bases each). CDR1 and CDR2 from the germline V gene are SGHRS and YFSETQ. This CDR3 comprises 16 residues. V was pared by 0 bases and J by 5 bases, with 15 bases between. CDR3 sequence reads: CASSLVTGARNNEQFF. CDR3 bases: TGCGCCAGCAGCTTGGTTACCGGGGCGCGGAACAATGAGCAGTTCTTC.

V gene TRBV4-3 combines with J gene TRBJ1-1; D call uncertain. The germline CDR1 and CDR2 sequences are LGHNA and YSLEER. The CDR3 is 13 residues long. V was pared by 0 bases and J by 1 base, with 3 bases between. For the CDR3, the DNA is TGCGCCAGCAGCCAAGACTCGAACACTGAAGCTTTCTTT. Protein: CASSQDSNTEAFF.

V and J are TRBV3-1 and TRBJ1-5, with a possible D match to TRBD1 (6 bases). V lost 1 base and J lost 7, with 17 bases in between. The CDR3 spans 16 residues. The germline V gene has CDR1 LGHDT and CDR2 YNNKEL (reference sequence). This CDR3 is CASSQGVSGAGQPQHF. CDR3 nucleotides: TGTGCCAGCAGCCAAGGAGTATCGGGGGCAGGGCAGCCCCAGCATTTT.

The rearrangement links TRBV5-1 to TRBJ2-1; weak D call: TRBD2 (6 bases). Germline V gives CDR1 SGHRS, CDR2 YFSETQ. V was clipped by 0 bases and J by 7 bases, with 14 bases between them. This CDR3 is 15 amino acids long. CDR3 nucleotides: TGCGCCAGCAGCTTGGGGAGGGAGTCGTGGAATGAGCAGTTCTTC. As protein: CASSLGRESWNEQFF.

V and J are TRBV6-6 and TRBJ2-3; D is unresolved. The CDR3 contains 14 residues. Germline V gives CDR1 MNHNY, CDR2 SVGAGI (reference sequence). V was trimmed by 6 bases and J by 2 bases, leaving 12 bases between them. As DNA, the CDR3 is TGTGCCAGCAGCCCAACCACCTACACAGATACGCAGTATTTT. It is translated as CASSPTTYTDTQYF.

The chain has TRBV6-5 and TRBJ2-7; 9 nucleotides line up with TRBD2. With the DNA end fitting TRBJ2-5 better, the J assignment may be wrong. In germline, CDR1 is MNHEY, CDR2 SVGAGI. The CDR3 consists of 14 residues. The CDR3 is CASTFSGGGETQYF. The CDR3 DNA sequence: TGTGCCAGCACTTTTAGCGGGGGCGGTGAGACCCAGTACTTC.

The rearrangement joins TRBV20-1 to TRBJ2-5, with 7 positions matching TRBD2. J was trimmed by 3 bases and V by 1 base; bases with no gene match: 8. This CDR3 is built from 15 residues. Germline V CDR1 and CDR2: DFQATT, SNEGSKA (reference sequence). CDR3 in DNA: TGCAGTGCTAGAGCCGGAGCGGGGTGGGAAGAGACCCAGTACTTC. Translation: CSARAGAGWEETQYF.

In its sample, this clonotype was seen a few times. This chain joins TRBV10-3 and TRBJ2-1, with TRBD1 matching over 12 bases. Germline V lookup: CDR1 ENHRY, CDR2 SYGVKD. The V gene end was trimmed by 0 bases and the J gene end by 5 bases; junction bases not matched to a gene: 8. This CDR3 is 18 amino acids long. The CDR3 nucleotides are TGTGCCATCAGTGAGTCAATCGGGGACAGGGGGCGGCACAATGAGCAGTTCTTC. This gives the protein CAISESIGDRGRHNEQFF.

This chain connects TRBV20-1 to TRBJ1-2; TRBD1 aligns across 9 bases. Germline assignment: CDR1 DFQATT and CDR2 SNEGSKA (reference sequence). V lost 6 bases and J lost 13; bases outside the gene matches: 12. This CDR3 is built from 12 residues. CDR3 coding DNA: TGCAGTGCGTGGACAGGGGTAGATGAAGGCACCTTC. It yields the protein CSAWTGVDEGTF.

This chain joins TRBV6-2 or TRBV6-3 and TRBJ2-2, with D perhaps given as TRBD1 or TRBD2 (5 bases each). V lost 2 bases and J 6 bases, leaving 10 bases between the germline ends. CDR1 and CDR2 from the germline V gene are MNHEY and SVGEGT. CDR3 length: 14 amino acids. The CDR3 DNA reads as TGTGCCAGCAGTTACAAAAGGGACGCCGGGGAGCTGTTTTTT. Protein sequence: CASSYKRDAGELFF.

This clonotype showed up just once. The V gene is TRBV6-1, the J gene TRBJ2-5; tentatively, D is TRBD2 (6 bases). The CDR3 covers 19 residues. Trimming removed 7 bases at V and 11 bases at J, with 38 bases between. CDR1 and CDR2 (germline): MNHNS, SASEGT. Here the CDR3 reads CASTVNWRLGTGTGDEQYF. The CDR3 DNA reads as TGTGCCAGCACCGTAAACTGGCGCTTAGGGACGGGGACGGGGGATGAGCAGTACTTC.

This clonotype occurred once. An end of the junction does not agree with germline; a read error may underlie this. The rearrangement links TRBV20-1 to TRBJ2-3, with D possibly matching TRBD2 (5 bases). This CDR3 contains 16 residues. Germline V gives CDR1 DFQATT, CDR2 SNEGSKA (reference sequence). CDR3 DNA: TGCAGTACTAGAGATGGGCGTGCTGCGGGCACAGATACGCAGTATTTT. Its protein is CSTRDGRAAGTDTQYF.

The CDR3 is CASSQGAGFGYNEQFF. The CDR3 DNA sequence: TGTGCCAGCAGCCAAGGGGCGGGATTCGGCTACAATGAGCAGTTCTTC. The rearrangement joins TRBV3-1 to TRBJ2-1; tentative D call: TRBD2 (6 bases). The CDR3 has 16 residues. V lost 1 base to trimming and J lost 3 bases, with 13 bases between them. Germline CDR1 is LGHDT and CDR2 is YNNKEL (reference sequence).

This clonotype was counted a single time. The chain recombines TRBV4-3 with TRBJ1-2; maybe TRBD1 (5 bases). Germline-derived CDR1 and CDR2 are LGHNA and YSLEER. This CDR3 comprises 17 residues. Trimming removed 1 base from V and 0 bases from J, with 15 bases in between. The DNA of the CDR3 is TGCGCCAGCAGCCAAGCCCAGAACTCACAGGCTAACTATGGCTACACCTTC. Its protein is CASSQAQNSQANYGYTF.

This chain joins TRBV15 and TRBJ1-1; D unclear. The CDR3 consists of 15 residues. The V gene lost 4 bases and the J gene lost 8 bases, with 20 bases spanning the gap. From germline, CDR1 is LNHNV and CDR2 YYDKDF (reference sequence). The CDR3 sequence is CATSKQRFFRTEAFF. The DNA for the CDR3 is TGTGCCACCAGCAAACAACGGTTCTTTAGGACGGAAGCTTTCTTT.

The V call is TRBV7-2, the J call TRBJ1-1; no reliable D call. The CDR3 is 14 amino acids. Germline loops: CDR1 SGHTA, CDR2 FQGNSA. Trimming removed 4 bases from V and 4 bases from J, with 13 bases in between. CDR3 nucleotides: TGTGCCAGCAGCTCAGTATCGAAGGGCACTGAAGCTTTCTTT. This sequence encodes CASSSVSKGTEAFF.

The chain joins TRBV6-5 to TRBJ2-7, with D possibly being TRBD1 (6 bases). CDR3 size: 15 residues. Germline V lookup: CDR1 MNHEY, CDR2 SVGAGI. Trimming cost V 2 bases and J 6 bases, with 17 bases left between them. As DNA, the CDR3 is TGTGCCAGCAGTTACGACCCCCCCAGGGGCGTCGAGCAGTACTTC. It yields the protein CASSYDPPRGVEQYF.

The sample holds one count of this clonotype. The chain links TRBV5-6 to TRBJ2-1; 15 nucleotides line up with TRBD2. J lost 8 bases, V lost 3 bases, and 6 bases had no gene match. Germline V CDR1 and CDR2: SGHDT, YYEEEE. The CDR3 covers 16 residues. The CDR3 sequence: CASSWGLAGGGDEQFF. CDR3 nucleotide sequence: TGTGCCAGCAGCTGGGGACTAGCGGGAGGTGGTGATGAGCAGTTCTTC.

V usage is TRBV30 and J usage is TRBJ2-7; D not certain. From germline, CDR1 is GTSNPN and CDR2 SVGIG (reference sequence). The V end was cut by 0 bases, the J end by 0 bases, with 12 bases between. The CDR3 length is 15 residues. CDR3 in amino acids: CAWSVGIIFSYEQYF. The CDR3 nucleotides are TGTGCCTGGAGTGTAGGCATAATTTTCTCCTACGAGCAGTACTTC.